This entry lists 20 T cell receptor beta chains sequenced from one sample in a study of cytomegalovirus exposure and HLA in healthy donors. Primers for the PCR totalled 60 Vbeta and 13 Jbeta. Generated by immunoSEQ multiplex PCR, the TCRdb table keeps only in-frame clones and is missing some. This sample has about 180,000 clones; around 79% occur once, and the top ten carry around 0.69%. The sequenced material came from PBMCs. These receptors were collected from a woman aged 40 to 50 in good health and CMV-seronegative.

The chain joins TRBV23-1 to TRBJ1-5; no reliable D call. TRBV23-1 is known as an ORF, though its function is uncertain. V was shortened by 4 bases and J by 0 bases, with 13 bases between the two germline ends. The CDR3 length is 16 residues. CDR3: CASSRPLPYSNQPQHF. CDR3 bases: TGCGCCAGCAGTCGCCCCCTCCCCTATAGCAATCAGCCCCAGCATTTT.

The chain links TRBV6-4 to TRBJ1-1; 8 bases line up with TRBD1. V lost 9 bases, J lost 0 bases, and 6 bases stayed unmatched. Germline-derived CDR1 and CDR2 are MRHNA and SNTAGT. The CDR3 has 14 amino acids. The CDR3 sequence: CASRPGQVNTEAFF. CDR3 nucleotides: TGTGCCAGTCGTCCGGGACAGGTGAACACTGAAGCTTTCTTT.

The chain joins TRBV4-1 to TRBJ2-7; a possible D gene is TRBD1 (6 bases). V was shortened by 4 bases and J by 0 bases, with 13 bases between the two germline ends. The CDR3 extends over 15 amino acids. The V gene's germline CDR1 is MGHRA and CDR2 YSYEKL. The CDR3 bases are TGCGCCAGCAGCCCCGGACAGTCGAGCTCCTACGAGCAGTACTTC. It is translated as CASSPGQSSSYEQYF.

The chain recombines TRBV7-9 with TRBJ1-1; D call uncertain. The ends were cut back, 5 bases at V and 8 bases at J, with 21 bases in the middle. This CDR3 region has 15 residues. Germline CDR1 is SEHNR and CDR2 is FQNEAQ (reference sequence). The CDR3 nucleotides are TGTGCCAGCAGCCCCCCAATGAGGCTGTTGGAGGAAGCTTTCTTT. Encoded protein: CASSPPMRLLEEAFF.

The V call is TRBV19, the J call TRBJ2-1, with TRBD2 matching over 12 bases. CDR1 LNHDA and CDR2 SQIVND come from the germline V gene (reference sequence). J gave up 4 bases and V 5 bases, and 3 bases lay outside the gene matches. The CDR3 contains 15 residues. CDR3 sequence: CASSLLAGGYNEQFF. As DNA, the CDR3 is TGTGCCAGTAGTCTCCTAGCGGGAGGGTACAATGAGCAGTTCTTC.

The chain links TRBV9 to TRBJ2-7, with 8 bases lining up with TRBD1. Trimming cost V 3 bases and J 0 bases; bases outside gene matches: 5. Germline V gene lookup returns CDR1 SGDLS and CDR2 YYNGEE. The CDR3 totals 15 residues. In DNA form, the CDR3 reads TGTGCCAGCAGCGCGGCCGGGACAGGCTCCTACGAGCAGTACTTC. Protein: CASSAAGTGSYEQYF.

The chain uses TRBV7-2 and TRBJ2-1; 14 positions match TRBD2. Germline assignment: CDR1 SGHTA and CDR2 FQGNSA. The J segment lost 10 bases and the V segment lost 5 bases, leaving 7 bases of the junction unmatched. The CDR3 loop spans 15 amino acids. CDR3: CASSRGLAGAGEQFF. CDR3 nucleotides: TGTGCCAGCAGCCGGGGACTAGCGGGAGCGGGCGAGCAGTTCTTC.

The chain joins TRBV19 to TRBJ1-5; TRBD1 matches 8 bases. Germline V gene sequence: CDR1 LNHDA, CDR2 SQIVND (reference sequence). J was trimmed by 5 bases and V by 5 bases; bases with no gene match: 5. The length of the CDR3 is 14 residues. The CDR3: CASSPAGGHQPQHF. CDR3 nucleotides: TGTGCCAGTAGTCCCGCAGGGGGCCATCAGCCCCAGCATTTT.

The chain carries TRBV9 and TRBJ2-1; D is uncertain. CDR1 is SGDLS and CDR2 is YYNGEE in the germline V gene. The CDR3 has 12 amino acids. Trimming removed 3 bases at V and 7 bases at J, with 8 bases between. This chain's CDR3 is CASSGSRNEQFF. The CDR3 DNA reads TGTGCCAGCAGCGGTTCTAGGAATGAGCAGTTCTTC.

The gene calls are TRBV10-3 and TRBJ2-1; TRBD2 matches 10 bases. The CDR3 contains 15 residues. The V segment lost 3 bases and the J segment 6 bases; nucleotides outside the gene matches: 5. CDR1 is ENHRY and CDR2 is SYGVKD in the germline V gene. CDR3 nucleotide sequence: TGTGCCATCAGTGAACGTAGCGGGGGGCCCAATGAGCAGTTCTTC. Its translation: CAISERSGGPNEQFF.

J is TRBJ2-2 and V is TRBV19; D is perhaps TRBD1 (5 bases). Germline CDR1 LNHDA, CDR2 SQIVND (reference sequence). V was shortened by 1 base and J by 4 bases, with 13 bases between the two germline ends. The CDR3 has 16 residues. CDR3 loop: CASSIGGILPTGELFF. DNA for the CDR3: TGTGCCAGTAGTATAGGGGGCATCTTACCCACCGGGGAGCTGTTTTTT.

The V and J genes are TRBV14 and TRBJ1-6; 8 bases are shared with TRBD1. CDR3 length equals 16 residues. In germline, CDR1 is SGHDN, CDR2 FVKESK. Trimming removed 4 bases from V and 2 bases from J; junction bases left unmatched: 4. The CDR3, as DNA: TGTGCCAGCAGCCGAGGACAGGGAGCCTATAATTCACCCCTCCACTTT. It is translated as CASSRGQGAYNSPLHF.

This rearrangement joins TRBV5-1 to TRBJ2-1; 12 bases match TRBD2. The CDR3 runs to 17 residues. From germline, CDR1 is SGHRS and CDR2 YFSETQ. V shed 4 bases and J 4 bases; nucleotides not matched to a gene: 9. The CDR3: CASSPAQGLAGYNEQFF. The CDR3 DNA is TGCGCCAGCAGCCCCGCACAAGGACTAGCGGGGTACAATGAGCAGTTCTTC.

There are a few counts of this clone. This sequence joins TRBV5-1 and TRBJ1-2; 7 positions match TRBD1. Looked up from germline, CDR1 is SGHRS and CDR2 is YFSETQ. Unmatched junction bases numbered 3, after V lost 3 bases and J lost 4 bases. The CDR3 length is 13 residues. CDR3 DNA: TGCGCCAGCAGCTCCCAGGGGGGCTATGGCTACACCTTC. It is translated as CASSSQGGYGYTF.

The CDR3 DNA reads as TGTGCCAGCAGGACCCGGGACAGCTCCTACGAGCAGTACTTC. This codes for CASRTRDSSYEQYF. This chain links TRBV5-5 with TRBJ2-7, with 7 bases aligning to TRBD1. Germline V gene sequence: CDR1 SGHKS, CDR2 YYEKEE (reference sequence). The CDR3 is 14 amino acids. Trimming took 5 bases from V and 0 from J; bases not matched to a gene: 5.

This clone has a handful of counts. V usage is TRBV2 and J usage is TRBJ1-4, with no clear D. The V and J ends lost 3 bases and 11 bases respectively, with 13 bases between them. The CDR3 consists of 13 residues. Germline CDR1 SNHLY, CDR2 FYNNEI. For the CDR3, the DNA is TGTGCCAGCAGTGATAGACACCCCATTAAACTGTTTTTT. This gives the protein CASSDRHPIKLFF.

The chain recombines TRBV5-4 with TRBJ2-5; no reliable D call. V was trimmed by 5 bases and J by 0 bases, leaving 11 bases between them. The germline V gene has CDR1 SGHNT and CDR2 YYREEE (reference sequence). CDR3 length: 14 amino acids. CDR3 coding DNA: TGTGCCAGCAGTCCTCCTTCGTACCAAGAGACCCAGTACTTC. Its translation is CASSPPSYQETQYF.

The CDR3 here is CAWTSRSDTQYF. CDR3 sequence (DNA): TGTGCCTGGACTAGTCGGTCAGATACGCAGTATTTT. The rearrangement uses TRBV30 and TRBJ2-3; D is uncertain. The CDR3 sequence is 12 residues long. Germline-derived CDR1 and CDR2 are GTSNPN and SVGIG (reference sequence). Deletions cut 4 bases from V and 4 bases from J, with 9 bases between.

The rearrangement links TRBV18 to TRBJ1-1; 10 bases are shared with TRBD1. CDR1 is KGHSH and CDR2 is LQKENI in the germline V gene. This CDR3 is built from 15 residues. Trimming took 3 bases from V and 5 from J; bases not matched to a gene: 6. The CDR3 loop is CASSPSDRGATEAFF. DNA of the CDR3: TGTGCCAGCTCACCGTCGGACAGGGGGGCTACTGAAGCTTTCTTT.

The gene calls are TRBV5-1 and TRBJ2-1, with 9 nucleotides matching TRBD2. Germline V gives CDR1 SGHRS, CDR2 YFSETQ. The CDR3 spans 16 residues. The V gene end was trimmed by 2 bases and the J gene end by 3 bases; junction bases not matched to a gene: 6. The CDR3 coding sequence is TGCGCCAGCAGCTTTTTAGCGGGGGATCTCTACAATGAGCAGTTCTTC. Translation gives CASSFLAGDLYNEQFF.